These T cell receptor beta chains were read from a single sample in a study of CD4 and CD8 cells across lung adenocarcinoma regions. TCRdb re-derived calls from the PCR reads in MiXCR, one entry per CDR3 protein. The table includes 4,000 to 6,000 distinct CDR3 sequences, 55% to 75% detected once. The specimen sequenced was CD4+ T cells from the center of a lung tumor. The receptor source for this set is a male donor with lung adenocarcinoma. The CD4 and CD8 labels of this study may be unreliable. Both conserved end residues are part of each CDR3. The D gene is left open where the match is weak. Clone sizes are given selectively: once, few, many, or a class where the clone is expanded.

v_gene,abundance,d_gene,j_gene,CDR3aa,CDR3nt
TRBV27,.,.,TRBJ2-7,CASRQDLSASYEQYF,TGTGCCAGCAGACAGGATCTTTCAGCCTCCTACGAGCAGTACTTC
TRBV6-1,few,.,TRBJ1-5,CASSVEGNQPQHF,TGTGCCAGCAGTGTAGAAGGCAATCAGCCCCAGCATTTT
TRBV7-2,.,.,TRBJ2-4,CASSLGLARNIQYF,TGTGCCAGCAGCTTAGGTCTAGCGAGAAACATTCAGTACTTC
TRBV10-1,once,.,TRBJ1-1,CAARPTGNTEAFF,TGCGCCGCCCGACCTACAGGGAACACTGAAGCTTTCTTT
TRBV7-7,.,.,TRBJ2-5,CASSGSQETQYF,TGTGCTAGCAGCGGCAGCCAAGAGACCCAGTACTTC
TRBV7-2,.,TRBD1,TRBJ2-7,CASSFGQGTYEQYF,TGTGCCAGCAGCTTTGGACAGGGGACCTACGAGCAGTACTTC
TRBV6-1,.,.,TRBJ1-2,CASSEDGGSYGYTF,TGTGCCAGCAGTGAAGATGGGGGATCCTATGGCTACACCTTC
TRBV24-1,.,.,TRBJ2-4,CATSDPLWSGLGATNTQYF,TGTGCCACCAGTGACCCCCTTTGGTCTGGGCTGGGGGCCACAAATACTCAGTACTTC
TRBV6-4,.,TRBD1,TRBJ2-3,CASWGRGQDTQYF,TGTGCCAGCTGGGGAAGGGGGCAAGATACGCAGTATTTT
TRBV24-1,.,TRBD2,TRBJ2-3,CATSDPLWSSGRSTDTQYF,TGTGCCACCAGTGACCCCCTTTGGTCTAGCGGGCGGAGCACAGATACCCAGTATTTT
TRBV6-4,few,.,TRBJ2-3,CASRPGPFTDTQYF,TGTGCCAGCAGACCCGGACCATTCACAGATACGCAGTATTTT
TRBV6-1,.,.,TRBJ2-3,CASAGIETQYF,TGTGCCAGCGCGGGGATTGAGACGCAGTATTTT
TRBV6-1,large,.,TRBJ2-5,CASRPLWGDQETQYF,TGTGCCAGCAGGCCTCTATGGGGTGACCAAGAGACCCAGTACTTC
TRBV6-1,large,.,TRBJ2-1,CASSRREFEKNEQFF,TGTGCCAGCAGTAGGAGGGAGTTCGAGAAAAATGAGCAGTTCTTC
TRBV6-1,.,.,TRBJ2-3,CAGSGGRDRETQYF,TGTGCGGGCAGTGGGGGGAGAGATAGAGAGACGCAGTATTTC
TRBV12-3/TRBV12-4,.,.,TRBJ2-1,CASELGGTGQFF,TGTGCCAGCGAACTCGGGGGGACAGGGCAGTTCTTC
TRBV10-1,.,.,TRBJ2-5,CARGPGVAAQETQYF,TGCGCCAGGGGACCGGGGGTAGCAGCCCAAGAGACGCAGTACTTC
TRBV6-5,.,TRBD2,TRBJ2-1,CASSSGGRYNEQFF,TGTGCCAGCAGTTCGGGCGGGAGATACAATGAGCAGTTCTTC
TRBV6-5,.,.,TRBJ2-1,CASSFPGSALEFF,TGTGCCAGCAGTTTTCCTGGGTCCGCCTTGGAGTTCTTC
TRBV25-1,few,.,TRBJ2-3,CASRAAGGGPRDTQYF,TGTGCCAGCAGGGCGGCAGGGGGAGGGCCTAGAGATACGCAGTATTTT
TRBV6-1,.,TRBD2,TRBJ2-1,CASTPAGAHYGEQFF,TGTGCCAGCACCCCAGCGGGGGCCCACTATGGTGAGCAGTTCTTC
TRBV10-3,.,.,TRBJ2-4,CAAGLGPKFTQYF,TGTGCCGCGGGGCTGGGCCCCAAATTCACGCAGTATTTC
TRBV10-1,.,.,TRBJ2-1,CASSDDLSTSGTEQFF,TGCGCCAGCAGCGACGACCTGTCAACCTCCGGGACGGAGCAGTTCTTC
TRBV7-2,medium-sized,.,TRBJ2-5,CASSPTKGETQYF,TGTGCCAGCAGCCCAACCAAGGGGGAGACCCAGTACTTC
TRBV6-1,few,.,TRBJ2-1,CASSQWEVEQFF,TGTGCCAGCAGCCAATGGGAGGTTGAGCAGTTCTTC
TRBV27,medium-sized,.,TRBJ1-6,CASSLSRGLDSPLHF,TGTGCCAGCAGTTTATCGAGGGGGTTAGATTCACCCCTCCACTTT
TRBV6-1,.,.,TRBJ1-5,CAAKQGAQPQHF,TGTGCCGCAAAGCAGGGAGCTCAGCCCCAGCATTTT
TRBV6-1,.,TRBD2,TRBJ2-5,CASSRGAGGGEGETQYF,TGTGCCAGCAGTCGGGGGGCGGGGGGCGGTGAAGGGGAGACGCAGTATTTC
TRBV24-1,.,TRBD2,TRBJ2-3,CATSDPLWSGGGATDTQYF,TGTGCCACCAGTGACCCCCTTTGGTCGGGCGGGGGGGCCACAGATACTCAGTACTTT
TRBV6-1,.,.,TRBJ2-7,CASSEDLKTQRCEQYF,TGTGCCAGCAGTGAAGACCTTAAGACCCAAAGGTGCGAGCAGTACTTC
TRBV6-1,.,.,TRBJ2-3,CAGSGERGPETQYF,TGTGCGGGCAGTGGGGAGCGCGGCCCAGAGACGCAGTATTTC
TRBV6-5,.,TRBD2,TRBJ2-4,CASSYRTGGGENIQYF,TGTGCCAGCAGTTACAGGACGGGAGGCGGCGAAAACATTCAGTACTTC
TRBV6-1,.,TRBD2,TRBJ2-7,CASKPGLASYEQYF,TGTGCCAGCAAGCCGGGACTAGCCTCCTACGAGCAGTACTTC
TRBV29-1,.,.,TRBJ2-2,CSGYSGTGELFF,TGCAGCGGTTACAGCGGGACCGGGGAGCTGTTTTTT
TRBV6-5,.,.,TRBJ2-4,CASSYSRGKAGIQYF,TGTGCCAGCAGTTACTCGAGGGGGAAGGCGGGCATTCAGTACTTC
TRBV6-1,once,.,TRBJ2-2,CASCAKTGELFF,TGTGCCAGCTGTGCGAAGACCGGGGAGCTGTTTTTT
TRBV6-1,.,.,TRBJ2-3,CAGSGQVFPDTQYF,TGTGCCGGCAGCGGGCAGGTCTTCCCAGATACGCAGTACTTT
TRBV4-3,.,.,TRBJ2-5,CASSQDVGPRETQYF,TGCGCCAGCAGCCAAGATGTGGGGCCCCGGGAGACCCAGTACTTC
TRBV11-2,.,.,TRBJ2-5,CASSLVVGRKETQYF,TGTGCCAGCAGCTTAGTGGTAGGGAGAAAGGAGACCCAGTACTTC
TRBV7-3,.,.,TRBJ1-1,CASSRGVNTEAFF,TGTGCCAGCAGCAGGGGGGTGAACACTGAAGCTTTCTTT
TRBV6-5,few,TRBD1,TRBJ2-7,CASSSRDRVHEQYF,TGTGCCAGCAGTTCCCGGGACAGGGTGCACGAGCAGTACTTC
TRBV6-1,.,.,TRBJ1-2,CASSETIGGGYTF,TGTGCCAGCAGTGAAACAATAGGGGGTGGCTACACCTTC
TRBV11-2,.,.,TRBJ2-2,CASSSPSRANTGELFF,TGTGCCAGCAGCTCCCCGAGCAGGGCGAACACCGGGGAGCTGTTTTTT
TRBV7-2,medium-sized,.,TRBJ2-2,CASSLEPSGKLFF,TGTGCCAGCAGCTTAGAGCCGAGCGGAAAGCTGTTTTTT
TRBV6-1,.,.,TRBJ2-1,CASTRGGAGSGEQFF,TGTGCCAGCACGAGGGGGGGCGCGGGGAGTGGTGAGCAGTTCTTC
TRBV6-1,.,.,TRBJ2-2,CASSARRTDGELFF,TGTGCCAGCAGTGCGAGACGGACGGACGGGGAGCTGTTTTTC
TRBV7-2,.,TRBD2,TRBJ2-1,CASSLALSGTYNEQFF,TGTGCCAGCAGCTTAGCGCTCAGCGGGACCTACAATGAGCAGTTCTTC
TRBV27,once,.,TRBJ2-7,CASGGQGDQETQYF,TGTGCGAGCGGAGGGCAGGGTGACCAGGAGACGCAGTACTTC
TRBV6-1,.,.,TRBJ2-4,CASRGQGAKNMQYF,TGTGCCAGCAGGGGTCAGGGAGCCAAAAACATGCAGTACTTC
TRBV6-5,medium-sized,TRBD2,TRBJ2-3,CASSSRTSGNSDTQYF,TGTGCCAGCAGTTCCCGGACTAGCGGGAATTCAGATACGCAGTATTTT
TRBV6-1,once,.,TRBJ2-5,CASSKGPQETQYF,TGTGCCAGCAGTAAGGGACCTCAAGAGACCCAGTACTTC
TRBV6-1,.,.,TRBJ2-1,CASSAHRGDEQFF,TGTGCCAGCAGTGCGCACCGGGGAGATGAGCAGTTCTTC
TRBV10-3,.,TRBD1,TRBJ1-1,CAISAKQGEDTEAFF,TGTGCCATCAGTGCTAAACAGGGGGAGGACACTGAAGCTTTCTTT
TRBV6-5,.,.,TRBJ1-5,CASSLDGNQPQHF,TGTGCCAGCAGTTTGGATGGGAATCAGCCCCAGCATTTT
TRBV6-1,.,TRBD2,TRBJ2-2,CASSKLAGAYTGELFF,TGTGCCAGCAGTAAACTAGCGGGGGCCTACACCGGGGAGCTGTTTTTT
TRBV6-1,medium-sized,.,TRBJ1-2,CASREGNNYGYTF,TGTGCCAGCAGGGAGGGCAATAACTATGGCTACACCTTC
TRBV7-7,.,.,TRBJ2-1,CASSLDPWATTGELFF,TGTGCTAGCAGCTTAGACCCCTGGGCGACCACGGGGGAGCTGTTCTTC
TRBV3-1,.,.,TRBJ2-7,CASSSSGIHYEQYF,TGTGCCAGCAGCTCCTCCGGGATACACTACGAGCAGTACTTC